This T cell receptor beta chain appears in the sequencing data of a study of blood T cell repertoires in COVID-19. The CDR3 sequence is 15 residues long. CDR1 and CDR2 (germline): MNHEY, SMNVEV (reference sequence). The V end was cut by 8 bases, the J end by 5 bases, with 21 bases between. Assay used: immunoSEQ multiplex PCR; TCRdb lists only in-frame clones, some missing. The sample holds 200,000 to 300,000 clones, approximately 88% seen once. Participant reports of clinical history set cohort assignment. The chain joins TRBV27 to TRBJ1-1, with D possibly being TRBD1 (5 bases). Sequencing used PBMCs or T cells enriched from blood (not recorded which). The source of this sequence is a woman aged 40 to 49 with acute COVID-19. CDR3 DNA sequence: TGTGCCAGCGCAAGGGCGGGGCGGAGGTGGACTGAAGCTTTCTTT. Amino acid sequence: CASARAGRRWTEAFF.